Shown below are 9 T cell receptor beta chains from a single sample sequenced in a study of breast tumors, draining lymph nodes, adjacent tissues. Each CDR3 protein is one row after TCRdb ran MiXCR on the multiplex PCR reads. The data contain tens of thousands of distinct CDR3 sequences, roughly 23% of them singletons. The material sequenced was breast tumor tissue. Receptors originate from a female donor with breast cancer. Some clones in this sample may be carry-over from other donors' samples.

This clonotype was counted many times. V usage is TRBV29-1 and J usage is TRBJ2-3, with no clear D. CDR1 SQVTM and CDR2 ANQGSEA come from the germline V gene. The length of the CDR3 is 12 residues. With 5 bases removed from V and 0 bases from J, the gap between germline ends came to 6 bases. Here the CDR3 DNA reads TGCAGCGTTACTTTTAGCACAGATACGCAGTATTTT. This sequence encodes CSVTFSTDTQYF.

In its sample, this clonotype was seen once. A read error may be the cause here, since a much bigger clone is one base away. V and J are TRBV11-3 and TRBJ2-2; D gene ambiguous. Germline values: CDR1 SGHNT, CDR2 YENEEA. CDR3 length: 14 residues. CDR3 protein: CAGSLEGNTGELFF. The CDR3 region has the DNA TGTGCCGGCAGCCTAGAAGGGAACACCGGGGAGCTGTTTTTT.

This clonotype was seen ten or more times. The chain joins TRBV12-3 or TRBV12-4 to TRBJ2-7, with D perhaps TRBD1 (6 bases). V lost 3 bases and J 1 base, leaving 13 bases between the germline ends. CDR3 size: 15 residues. The DNA of the CDR3 is TGTGCCAGCAGTTTCTCACGGACAGAATCCTACGAGCAGTACTTC. Its translation is CASSFSRTESYEQYF.

This clonotype was observed a handful of times. The V and J genes are TRBV27 and TRBJ1-4; D gene ambiguous. Trimming took off 1 base at V and 8 bases at J, with 11 bases between the two ends. Germline V CDR1 and CDR2: MNHEY, SMNVEV (reference sequence). This CDR3 is 14 amino acids long. The CDR3 bases are TGTGCCAGCAGTTTATTGGCCTTTAGCGAAAAACTGTTTTTT. It encodes CASSLLAFSEKLFF.

This clonotype was observed many times. This chain links TRBV3-1 with TRBJ1-2; a possible D gene is TRBD1 (6 bases). V shed 1 base and J shed 4 bases, with 19 bases lying between them. The CDR3 spans 17 residues. CDR1 is LGHDT and CDR2 is YNNKEL in the germline V gene (reference sequence). CDR3 bases: TGTGCCAGCAGCCAAGTTGCCACATTAGGACAGCTCTATGGCTACACCTTC. This sequence encodes CASSQVATLGQLYGYTF.

The sample holds many counts of this clonotype. V and J are TRBV7-8 and TRBJ2-5, with 7 bases that match TRBD2. Looked up from germline, CDR1 is SGHVS and CDR2 is FQNEAQ. This CDR3 has 17 residues. After removal of 5 bases from V and 0 bases from J, the junction contained 12 bases not matched to a gene. The CDR3 DNA sequence: TGTGCCAGCAGCCCCTCCGGGAGCGGGGATTACCAAGAGACCCAGTACTTC. Translating gives CASSPSGSGDYQETQYF.

There are many counts of this clonotype. The V and J genes are TRBV5-1 and TRBJ2-3; 9 bases fit TRBD2. Germline V gene data show CDR1 as SGHRS and CDR2 as YFSETQ. This CDR3 contains 16 residues. V shed 1 base and J 5 bases; nucleotides not matched to a gene: 8. DNA of the CDR3: TGCGCCAGCAGCTTGAGGCGGGGGGGCGGTGTAGATACGCAGTATTTT. This codes for CASSLRRGGGVDTQYF.

This clonotype was counted many times. The rearrangement links TRBV3-1 to TRBJ2-7, with TRBD1 matching 9 bases. This CDR3 is 14 amino acids long. Trimming at V came to 5 bases and at J to 2 bases, leaving 4 bases not matched to a gene. CDR1 and CDR2 (germline): LGHDT, YNNKEL (reference sequence). The DNA for the CDR3 is TGTGCCAGCAGCAGATGGACAGGGGCCTACGAGCAGTACTTC. Translating it yields CASSRWTGAYEQYF.

V gene TRBV19 combines with J gene TRBJ2-3; D remains unclear. Germline V gene lookup returns CDR1 LNHDA and CDR2 SQIVND (reference sequence). Trimming cost V 1 base and J 4 bases, with 3 bases left between them. CDR3 length equals 12 residues. This CDR3 is CASSIASDTQYF. The CDR3 region has the DNA TGTGCCAGTAGTATAGCGTCAGATACGCAGTATTTT.